Listed here are 10 T cell receptor beta chains from one sample, sequenced in a study of CDR3 diversity in severe acne. MiXCR, applied by TCRdb to the PCR reads, yields one record per CDR3 protein. The table has more than 80,000 distinct CDR3 sequences, roughly 49% seen once; the top ten hold about 9.9%. Sequencing was performed on blood. These receptors came from a male donor with severe acne vulgaris.

Points on this clonotype: At one end, the junction sequence differs from germline, possibly due to a read error. J is TRBJ1-4 and V is TRBV5-5, with D unresolved. The CDR3 is 14 amino acids. CDR1 and CDR2 from the germline V gene are SGHKS and YYEKEE (reference sequence). In DNA form, the CDR3 reads TGTACCAGCAGCTTGGAGGGTACTAATGAAAAACTGTTTTTT. Its translation: CTSSLEGTNEKLFF.

V and J are TRBV11-3 and TRBJ2-1; 7 nucleotides line up with TRBD2. Germline V gene data show CDR1 as SGHNT and CDR2 as YENEEA. V shed 5 bases and J 4 bases; nucleotides not matched to a gene: 11. This CDR3 has 16 residues. Here the CDR3 reads CASSPGGLGDYNEQFF. CDR3 DNA: TGTGCCAGCAGCCCGGGAGGACTAGGCGATTACAATGAGCAGTTCTTC. The full variable domain, in which reference TRBV11-3 and TRBJ2-1 provide the parts outside the CDR3, is EAGVVQSPRYKIIEKKQPVAFWCNPISGHNTLYWYLQNLGQGPELLIRYENEEAVDDSQLPKDRFSAERLKGVDSTLKIQPAELGDSAVYLCASSPGGLGDYNEQFFGPGTRLTVL.

The table lists this clonotype with many counts. The chain is built from TRBV9 and TRBJ2-7; 8 bases align to TRBD1. The CDR3 sequence is 15 residues long. Trimming removed 2 bases from V and 0 bases from J; junction bases left unmatched: 4. Per germline, CDR1 SGDLS and CDR2 YYNGEE. In DNA form, the CDR3 reads TGTGCCAGCAGCGTGGGACAGGACTTCTCCTACGAGCAGTACTTC. It encodes CASSVGQDFSYEQYF.

The chain has TRBV6-5 and TRBJ2-7; D is possibly TRBD2 (5 bases). Germline V gene lookup returns CDR1 MNHEY and CDR2 SVGAGI. The germline V and J ends were trimmed by 6 bases and 4 bases, with 25 bases remaining between them. This CDR3 contains 17 residues. The CDR3 here is CASRRATQETQFYEQYF. The CDR3, as DNA: TGTGCCAGCAGGCGGGCCACTCAAGAGACCCAGTTTTACGAGCAGTACTTC.

This clonotype came up a few times. This chain connects TRBV2 to TRBJ1-5; 10 nucleotides line up with TRBD1. Germline assignment: CDR1 SNHLY and CDR2 FYNNEI. V shed 7 bases and J 5 bases; nucleotides not matched to a gene: 8. The CDR3 loop spans 15 amino acids. DNA of the CDR3: TGTGCCAGCACGATGACAGGGGGCGCCTATCAGCCCCAGCATTTT. It translates to CASTMTGGAYQPQHF.

This clonotype was counted between two and nine times. This chain joins TRBV4-1 and TRBJ2-3; D is unresolved. Germline assignment: CDR1 MGHRA and CDR2 YSYEKL. This CDR3 region has 15 residues. V lost 1 base to trimming and J lost 0 bases, with 8 bases between them. CDR3 sequence: CASSQVDSSTDTQYF. The CDR3, as DNA: TGCGCCAGCAGCCAAGTGGATAGTAGCACAGATACGCAGTATTTT.

This clonotype was found many times. The chain has TRBV10-3 and TRBJ2-1, with 9 nucleotides matching TRBD2. The junction had 11 bases not matched to a gene; V was cut back by 1 base and J by 7 bases. The germline V gene encodes CDR1 ENHRY and CDR2 SYGVKD. The CDR3 extends over 17 amino acids. The CDR3 here is CAISELASGIGRNEQFF. Here the CDR3 DNA reads TGTGCCATCAGTGAGTTGGCTAGCGGGATCGGACGGAATGAGCAGTTCTTC.

This chain uses TRBV19 with TRBJ2-2, with 8 bases lining up with TRBD1. After removal of 5 bases from V and 7 bases from J, the junction contained 12 bases not matched to a gene. The CDR3 length is 16 residues. Germline V gene lookup returns CDR1 LNHDA and CDR2 SQIVND (reference sequence). The CDR3 spells CASSPRRTGIIGELFF. CDR3 bases: TGTGCCAGTAGTCCCCGGAGGACAGGGATCATCGGGGAGCTGTTTTTT.

This clonotype came up a few times. The chain has TRBV9 and TRBJ2-1, with unresolved D. The CDR3 runs to 12 residues. The germline V gene encodes CDR1 SGDLS and CDR2 YYNGEE. V gave up 3 bases and J gave up 7 bases, with 8 bases separating them. The CDR3: CASSAEGNEQFF. The CDR3 nucleotides are TGTGCCAGCAGCGCTGAAGGGAATGAGCAGTTCTTC.

This clonotype was seen more than once but under ten times. This chain connects TRBV28 to TRBJ2-7, with D tentatively TRBD2 (7 bases). CDR1 is MDHEN, CDR2 SYDVKM, per germline. V shed 5 bases and J shed 2 bases, with 13 bases lying between them. The CDR3 is 14 amino acids. The CDR3 bases are TGTGCCAGCAGTCCGGCGGGGGCGGCCTACGAGCAGTACTTC. Amino acids: CASSPAGAAYEQYF.